This T cell receptor beta chain was found in a study of Tregs in tolerant kidney transplant recipients. The overall study: The nonmyeloablative bone marrow transplants came from related graft donors, with transient mixed chimerism. Study-wide findings and caveats: Biological reproducibility was not directly addressed, but technical replication error appeared minimal. Validation in larger populations is needed because few patients were studied.

Of note for this clone: The antigen remains unidentified.

This CDR3 contains 14 residues. V shed 4 bases, J shed 7 bases, and the junction held 6 bases outside the gene matches. Germline values: CDR1 LGHNA, CDR2 YNFKEQ. TCRdb's table, derived via immunoSEQ multiplex PCR, lists solely in-frame clones and lacks some. Here the sample spans about 73,000 clones, around 98% being singletons. The chain joins TRBV4-2 to TRBJ2-2, with 7 bases lining up with TRBD2. The sequences come from CD4+ T cells from blood, collected before the transplant. The TCR originated in a human donor who received a combined kidney and bone marrow transplant. The CDR3: CASSPRGDGGELFF. CDR3 nucleotides: TGTGCCAGCAGCCCCCGGGGGGATGGCGGGGAGCTGTTTTTT.